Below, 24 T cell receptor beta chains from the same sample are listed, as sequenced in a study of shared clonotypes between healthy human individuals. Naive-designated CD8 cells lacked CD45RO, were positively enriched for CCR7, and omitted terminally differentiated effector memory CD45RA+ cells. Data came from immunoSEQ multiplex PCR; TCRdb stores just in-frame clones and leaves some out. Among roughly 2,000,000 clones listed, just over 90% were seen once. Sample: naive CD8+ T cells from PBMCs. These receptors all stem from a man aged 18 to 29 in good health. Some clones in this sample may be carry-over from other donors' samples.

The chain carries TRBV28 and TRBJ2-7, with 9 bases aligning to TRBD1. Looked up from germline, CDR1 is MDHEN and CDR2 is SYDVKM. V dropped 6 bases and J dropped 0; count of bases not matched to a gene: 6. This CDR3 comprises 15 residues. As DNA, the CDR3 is TGTGCCAGCAGGAGGACAGGGGAAACCTCCTACGAGCAGTACTTC. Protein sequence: CASRRTGETSYEQYF.

The CDR3 region is CASSPGGLEKLFF. CDR3 nucleotides: TGTGCCAGCTCACCAGGGGGCCTTGAAAAACTGTTTTTT. The V and J genes are TRBV18 and TRBJ1-4, with D possibly being TRBD1 (6 bases). Trimming shortened V by 2 bases and J by 7 bases, and 8 bases separated the two germline ends. Germline loops: CDR1 KGHSH, CDR2 LQKENI. This CDR3 comprises 13 residues.

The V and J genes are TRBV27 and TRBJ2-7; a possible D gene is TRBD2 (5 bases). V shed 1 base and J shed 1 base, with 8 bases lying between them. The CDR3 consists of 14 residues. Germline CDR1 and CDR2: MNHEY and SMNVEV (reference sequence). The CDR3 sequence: CASSLLAPSYEQYF. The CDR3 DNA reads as TGTGCCAGCAGTTTATTAGCGCCGTCCTACGAGCAGTACTTC.

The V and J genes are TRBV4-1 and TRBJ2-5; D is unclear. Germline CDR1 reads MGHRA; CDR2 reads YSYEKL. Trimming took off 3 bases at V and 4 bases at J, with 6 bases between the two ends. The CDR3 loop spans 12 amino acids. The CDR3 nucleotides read TGCGCCAGCAGCCATTCCCCAGAGACCCAGTACTTC. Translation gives CASSHSPETQYF.

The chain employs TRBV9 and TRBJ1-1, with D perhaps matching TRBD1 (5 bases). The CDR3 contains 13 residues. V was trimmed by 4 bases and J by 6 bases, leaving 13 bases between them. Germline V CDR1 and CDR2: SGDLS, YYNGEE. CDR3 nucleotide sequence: TGTGCCAGCAGCCCCGGGGGTTTCCCTGAAGCTTTCTTT. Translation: CASSPGGFPEAFF. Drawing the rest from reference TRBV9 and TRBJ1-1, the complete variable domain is DSGVTQTPKHLITATGQRVTLRCSPRSGDLSVYWYQQSLDQGLQFLIQYYNGEERAKGNILERFSAQQFPDLHSELNLSSLELGDSALYFCASSPGGFPEAFFGQGTRLTVV.

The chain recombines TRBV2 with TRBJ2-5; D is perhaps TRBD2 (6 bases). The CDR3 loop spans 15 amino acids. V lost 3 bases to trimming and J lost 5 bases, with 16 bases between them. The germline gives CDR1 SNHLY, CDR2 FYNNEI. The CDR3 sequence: CASSDRAREYETQYF. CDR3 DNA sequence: TGTGCCAGCAGTGATCGGGCCCGGGAGTATGAGACCCAGTACTTC.

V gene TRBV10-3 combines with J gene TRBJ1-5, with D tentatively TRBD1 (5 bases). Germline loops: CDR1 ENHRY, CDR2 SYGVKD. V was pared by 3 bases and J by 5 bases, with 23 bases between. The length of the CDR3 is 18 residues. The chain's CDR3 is CAISDIGRQGTIDQPQHF. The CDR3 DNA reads TGTGCCATCAGTGACATCGGTCGGCAGGGTACTATAGATCAGCCCCAGCATTTT.

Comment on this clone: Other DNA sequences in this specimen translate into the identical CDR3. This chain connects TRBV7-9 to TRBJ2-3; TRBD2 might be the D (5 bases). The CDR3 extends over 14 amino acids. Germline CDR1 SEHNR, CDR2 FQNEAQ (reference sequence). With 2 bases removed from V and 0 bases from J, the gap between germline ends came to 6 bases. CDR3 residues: CASSLRDSTDTQYF. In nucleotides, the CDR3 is TGTGCCAGCAGCTTACGGGATAGCACAGATACGCAGTATTTT.

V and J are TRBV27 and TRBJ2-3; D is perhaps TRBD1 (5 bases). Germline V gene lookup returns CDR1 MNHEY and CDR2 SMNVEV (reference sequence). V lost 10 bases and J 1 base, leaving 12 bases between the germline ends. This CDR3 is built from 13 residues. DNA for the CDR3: TGTGCCACCCGGACAAGGGGCACAGATACGCAGTATTTT. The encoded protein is CATRTRGTDTQYF.

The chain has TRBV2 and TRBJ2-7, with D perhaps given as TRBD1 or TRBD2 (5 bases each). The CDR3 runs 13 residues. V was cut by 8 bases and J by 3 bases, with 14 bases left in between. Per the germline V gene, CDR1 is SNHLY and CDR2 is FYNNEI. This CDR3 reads CASPRGQGYEQYF. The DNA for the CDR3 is TGTGCCAGCCCCCGAGGGCAGGGCTACGAGCAGTACTTC.

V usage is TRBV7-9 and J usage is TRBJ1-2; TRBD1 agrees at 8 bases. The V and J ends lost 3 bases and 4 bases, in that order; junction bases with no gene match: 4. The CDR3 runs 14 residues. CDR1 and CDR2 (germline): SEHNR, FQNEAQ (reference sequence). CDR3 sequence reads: CASSLGQASYGYTF. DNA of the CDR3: TGTGCCAGCAGCTTGGGACAGGCGTCCTATGGCTACACCTTC.

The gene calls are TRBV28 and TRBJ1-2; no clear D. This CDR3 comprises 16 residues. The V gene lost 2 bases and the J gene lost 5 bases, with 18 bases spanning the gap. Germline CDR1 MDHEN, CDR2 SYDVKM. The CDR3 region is CASSLGSDGERYGYTF. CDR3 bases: TGTGCCAGCAGTTTAGGTTCAGACGGGGAGCGATATGGCTACACCTTC.

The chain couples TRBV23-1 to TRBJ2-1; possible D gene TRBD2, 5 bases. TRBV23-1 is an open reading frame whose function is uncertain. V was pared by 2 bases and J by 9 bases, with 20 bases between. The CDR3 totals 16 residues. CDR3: CASSQPGLPLRGEQFF. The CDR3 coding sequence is TGCGCCAGCAGTCAACCAGGACTCCCGCTTCGAGGTGAGCAGTTCTTC.

CDR3 region: CASRPLRDRESETQYF. In DNA form, the CDR3 reads TGTGCCAGCAGACCTCTCCGGGACAGGGAGTCGGAGACCCAGTACTTC. The chain is built from TRBV28 and TRBJ2-5, with TRBD1 matching 9 bases. Germline V gives CDR1 MDHEN, CDR2 SYDVKM. Germline trimming cut 6 bases from V and 5 bases from J; bases unmatched to any gene: 13. The CDR3 runs to 16 residues.

In DNA, the CDR3 is TGCGCCAGCACTTCCGGGACAGCCAAAAACATTCAGTACTTC. As protein: CASTSGTAKNIQYF. The chain is built from TRBV10-2 and TRBJ2-4; D may match TRBD1 or TRBD2 (5 bases each). In germline, CDR1 is WSHSY, CDR2 SAAADI. The CDR3 totals 14 residues. V was pared by 7 bases and J by 0 bases, with 10 bases between.

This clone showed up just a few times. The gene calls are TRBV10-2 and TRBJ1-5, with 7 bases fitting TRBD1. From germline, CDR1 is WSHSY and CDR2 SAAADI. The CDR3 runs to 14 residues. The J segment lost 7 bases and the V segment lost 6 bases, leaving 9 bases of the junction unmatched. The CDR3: CASSPTGIGQPQHF. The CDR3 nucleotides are TGCGCCAGCAGCCCGACAGGGATCGGCCAGCCCCAGCATTTT.

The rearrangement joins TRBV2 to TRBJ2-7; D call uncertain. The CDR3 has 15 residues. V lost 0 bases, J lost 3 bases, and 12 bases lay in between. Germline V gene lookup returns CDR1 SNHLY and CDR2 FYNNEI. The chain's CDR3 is CASSEARAASYEQYF. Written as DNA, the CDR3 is TGTGCCAGCAGTGAAGCGCGCGCTGCTAGCTACGAGCAGTACTTC.

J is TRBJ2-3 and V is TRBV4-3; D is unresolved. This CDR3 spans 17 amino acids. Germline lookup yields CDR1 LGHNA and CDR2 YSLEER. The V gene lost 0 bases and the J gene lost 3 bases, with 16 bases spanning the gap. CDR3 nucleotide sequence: TGCGCCAGCAGCCAAGATACGAGCTACATCGGGACAGATACGCAGTATTTT. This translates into CASSQDTSYIGTDTQYF.

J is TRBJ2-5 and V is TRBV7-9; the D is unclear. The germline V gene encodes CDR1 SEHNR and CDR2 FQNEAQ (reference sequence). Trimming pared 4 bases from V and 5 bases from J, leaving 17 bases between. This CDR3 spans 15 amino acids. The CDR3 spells CASSSINQLGETQYF. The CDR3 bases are TGTGCCAGCAGCTCTATAAATCAGCTTGGGGAGACCCAGTACTTC.

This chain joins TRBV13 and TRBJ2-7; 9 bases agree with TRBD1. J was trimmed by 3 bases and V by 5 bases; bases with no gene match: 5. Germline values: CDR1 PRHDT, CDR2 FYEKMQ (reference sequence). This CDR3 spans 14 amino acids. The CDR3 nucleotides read TGTGCCAGCAGCGACAGGGGGGAAGGCTACGAGCAGTACTTC. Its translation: CASSDRGEGYEQYF.

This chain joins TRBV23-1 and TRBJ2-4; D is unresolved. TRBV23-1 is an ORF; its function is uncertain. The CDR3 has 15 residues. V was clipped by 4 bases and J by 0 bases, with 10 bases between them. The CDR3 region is CASSPSLQAKNIQYF. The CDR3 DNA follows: TGCGCCAGCAGTCCATCCTTACAAGCCAAAAACATTCAGTACTTC.

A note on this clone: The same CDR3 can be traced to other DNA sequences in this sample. The CDR3 sequence is CASSLGTASTDTQYF. CDR3 bases: TGCGCCAGCAGCTTAGGGACAGCCAGCACAGATACGCAGTATTTT. The rearrangement uses TRBV5-1 and TRBJ2-3; TRBD1 matches at 7 bases. Germline lookup yields CDR1 SGHRS and CDR2 YFSETQ. The CDR3 covers 15 residues. The V and J ends lost 2 bases and 0 bases, in that order; junction bases with no gene match: 3.

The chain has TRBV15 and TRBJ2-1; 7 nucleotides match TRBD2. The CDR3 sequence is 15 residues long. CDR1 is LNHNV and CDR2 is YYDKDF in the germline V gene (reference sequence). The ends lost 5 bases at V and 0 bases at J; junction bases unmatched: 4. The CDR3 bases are TGTGCCACCAGCGGACTAGGCCTCTCCTACAATGAGCAGTTCTTC. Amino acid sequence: CATSGLGLSYNEQFF.

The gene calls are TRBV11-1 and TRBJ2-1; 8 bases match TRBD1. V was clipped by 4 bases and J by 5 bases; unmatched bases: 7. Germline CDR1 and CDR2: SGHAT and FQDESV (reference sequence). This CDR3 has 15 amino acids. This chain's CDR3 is CASSSNRGVNNEQFF. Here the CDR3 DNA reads TGTGCCAGCAGCTCGAACAGGGGGGTCAACAATGAGCAGTTCTTC.